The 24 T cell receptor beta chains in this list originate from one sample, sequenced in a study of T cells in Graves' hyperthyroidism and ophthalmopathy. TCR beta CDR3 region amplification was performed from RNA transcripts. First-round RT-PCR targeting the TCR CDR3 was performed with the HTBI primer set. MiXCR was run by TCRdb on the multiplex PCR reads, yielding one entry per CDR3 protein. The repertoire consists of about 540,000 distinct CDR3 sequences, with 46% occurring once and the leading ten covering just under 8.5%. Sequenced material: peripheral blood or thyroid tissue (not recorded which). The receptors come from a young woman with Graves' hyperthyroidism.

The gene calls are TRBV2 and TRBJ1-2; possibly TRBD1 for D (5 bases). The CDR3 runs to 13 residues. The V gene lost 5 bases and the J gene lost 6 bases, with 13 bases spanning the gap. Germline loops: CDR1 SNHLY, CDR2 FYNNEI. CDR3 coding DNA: TGTGCCAGCAGTCAACTTCGGGGGGATGGCTACACCTTC. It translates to CASSQLRGDGYTF.

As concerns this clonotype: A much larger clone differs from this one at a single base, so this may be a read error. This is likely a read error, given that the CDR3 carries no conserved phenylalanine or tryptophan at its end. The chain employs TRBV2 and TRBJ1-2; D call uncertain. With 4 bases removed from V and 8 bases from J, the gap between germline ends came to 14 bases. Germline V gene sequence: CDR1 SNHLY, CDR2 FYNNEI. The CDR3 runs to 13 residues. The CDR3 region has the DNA TGTGCCAGCAGTGGTGGCGGCTTGAGCGGCTACACCCTC. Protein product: CASSGGGLSGYTL.

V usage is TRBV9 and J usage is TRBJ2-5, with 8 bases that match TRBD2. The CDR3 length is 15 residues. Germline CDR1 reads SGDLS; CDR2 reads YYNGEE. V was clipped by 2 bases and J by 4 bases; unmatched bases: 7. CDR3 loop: CASSVPAGVGETQYF. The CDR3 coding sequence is TGTGCCAGCAGCGTGCCAGCGGGAGTTGGAGAGACCCAGTACTTC.

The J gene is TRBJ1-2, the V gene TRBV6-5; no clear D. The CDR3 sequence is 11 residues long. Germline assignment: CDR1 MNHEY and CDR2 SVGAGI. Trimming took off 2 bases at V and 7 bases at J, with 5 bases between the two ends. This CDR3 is CASSYSSGYTF. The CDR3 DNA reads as TGTGCCAGCAGTTACAGCTCTGGCTACACCTTC.

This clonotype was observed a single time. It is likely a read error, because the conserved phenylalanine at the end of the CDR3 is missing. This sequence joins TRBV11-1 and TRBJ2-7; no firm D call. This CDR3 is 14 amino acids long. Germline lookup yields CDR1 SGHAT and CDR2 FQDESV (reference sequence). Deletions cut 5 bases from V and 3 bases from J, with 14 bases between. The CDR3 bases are TGTGCCAGCAGCCCCCACGGCCCTTACTACGAGCAGTACCTC. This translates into CASSPHGPYYEQYL.

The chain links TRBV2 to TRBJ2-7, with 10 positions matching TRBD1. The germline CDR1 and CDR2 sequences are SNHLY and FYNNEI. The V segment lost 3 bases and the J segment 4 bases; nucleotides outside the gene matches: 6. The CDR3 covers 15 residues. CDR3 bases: TGTGCCAGCAGTGACACCGGGACAGGGGTGTACGAGCAGTACTTC. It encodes CASSDTGTGVYEQYF.

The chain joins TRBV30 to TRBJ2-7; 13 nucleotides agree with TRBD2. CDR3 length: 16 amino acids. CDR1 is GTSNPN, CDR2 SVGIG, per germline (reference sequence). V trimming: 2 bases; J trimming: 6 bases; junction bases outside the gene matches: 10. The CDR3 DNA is TGTGCCTGGAGTTCTCCCTGGACTAGCGGGAGCACCGAGCAGTACTTC. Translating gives CAWSSPWTSGSTEQYF.

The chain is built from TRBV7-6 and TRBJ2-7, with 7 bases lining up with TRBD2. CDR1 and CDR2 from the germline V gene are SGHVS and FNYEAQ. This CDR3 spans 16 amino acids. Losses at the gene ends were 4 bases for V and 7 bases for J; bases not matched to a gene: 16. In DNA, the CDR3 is TGTGCCAGCAGCTCCTCCGGGACTATCTCGAAGTGGGAGCAGTACTTC. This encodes CASSSSGTISKWEQYF.

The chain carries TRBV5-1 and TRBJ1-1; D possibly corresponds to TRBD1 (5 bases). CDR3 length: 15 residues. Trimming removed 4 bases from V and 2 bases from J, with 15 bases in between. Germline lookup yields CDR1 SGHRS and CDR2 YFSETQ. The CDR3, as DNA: TGCGCCAGCAGCCCCCAGCGGGGGGTTAACACTGAAGCTTTCTTT. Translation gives CASSPQRGVNTEAFF.

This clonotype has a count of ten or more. CDR3 DNA: TGTGCCACCAGTGGCCCGGACATACACTATGGCTACACCTTC. It yields the protein CATSGPDIHYGYTF. The chain couples TRBV24-1 to TRBJ1-2, with D perhaps TRBD1 (5 bases). V was pared by 5 bases and J by 3 bases, with 12 bases between. The germline CDR1 and CDR2 sequences are KGHDR and SFDVKD. This CDR3 contains 14 residues.

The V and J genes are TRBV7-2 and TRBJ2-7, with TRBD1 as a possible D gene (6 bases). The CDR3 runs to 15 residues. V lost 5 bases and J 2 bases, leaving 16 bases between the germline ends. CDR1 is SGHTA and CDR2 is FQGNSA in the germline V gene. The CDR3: CASSLRQERTYEQYF. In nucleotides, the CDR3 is TGTGCCAGCAGCCTCCGACAGGAAAGAACCTACGAGCAGTACTTC.

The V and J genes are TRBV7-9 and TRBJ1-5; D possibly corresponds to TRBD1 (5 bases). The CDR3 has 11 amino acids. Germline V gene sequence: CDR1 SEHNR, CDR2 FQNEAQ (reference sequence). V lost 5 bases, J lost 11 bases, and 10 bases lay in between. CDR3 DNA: TGTGCCAGCAGCACCAGGGAGTCCCAGCATTTT. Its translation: CASSTRESQHF.

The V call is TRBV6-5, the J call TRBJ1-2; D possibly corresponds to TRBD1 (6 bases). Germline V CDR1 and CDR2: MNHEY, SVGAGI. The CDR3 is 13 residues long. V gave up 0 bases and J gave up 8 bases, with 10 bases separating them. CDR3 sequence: CASSYSGARGYTF. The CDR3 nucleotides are TGTGCCAGCAGTTACTCGGGGGCTCGGGGCTACACCTTC.

The CDR3 DNA reads as TGCAGTGCTAGAGATCGGGCGGTCTATGGCTACACCTTC. It encodes CSARDRAVYGYTF. The chain employs TRBV20-1 and TRBJ1-2; D is unresolved. There are 13 residues in the CDR3. In germline, CDR1 is DFQATT, CDR2 SNEGSKA (reference sequence). V was cut by 0 bases and J by 4 bases, with 9 bases left in between.

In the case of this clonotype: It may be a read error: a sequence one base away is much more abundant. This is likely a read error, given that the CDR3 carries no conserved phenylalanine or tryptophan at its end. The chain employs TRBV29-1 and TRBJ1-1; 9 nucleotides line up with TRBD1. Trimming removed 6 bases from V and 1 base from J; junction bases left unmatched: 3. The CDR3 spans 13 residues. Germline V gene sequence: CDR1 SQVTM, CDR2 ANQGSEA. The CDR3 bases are TGCAGCGTAGGGGACAGGGCGAACACTGAAGCTTTCTCT. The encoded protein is CSVGDRANTEAFS.

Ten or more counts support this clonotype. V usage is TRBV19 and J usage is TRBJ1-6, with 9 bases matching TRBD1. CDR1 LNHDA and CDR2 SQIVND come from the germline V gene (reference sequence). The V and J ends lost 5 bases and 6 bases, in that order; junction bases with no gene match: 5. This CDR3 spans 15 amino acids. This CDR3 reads CASSFAGQGNSPLHF. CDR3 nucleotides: TGTGCCAGTAGTTTCGCGGGACAGGGTAATTCACCCCTCCACTTT.

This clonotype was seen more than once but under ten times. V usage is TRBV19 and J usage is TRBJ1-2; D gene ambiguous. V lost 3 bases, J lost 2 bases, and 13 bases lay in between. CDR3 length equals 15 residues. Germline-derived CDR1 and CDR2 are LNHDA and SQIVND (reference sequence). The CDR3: CASSIHRDFNYGYTF. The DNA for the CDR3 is TGTGCCAGTAGTATTCATCGTGACTTCAACTATGGCTACACCTTC.

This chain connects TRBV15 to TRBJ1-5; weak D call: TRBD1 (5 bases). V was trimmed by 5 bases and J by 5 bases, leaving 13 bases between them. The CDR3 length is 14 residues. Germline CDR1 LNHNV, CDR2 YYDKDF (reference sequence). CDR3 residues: CATSPQRGHQPQHF. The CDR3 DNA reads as TGTGCCACCAGCCCGCAAAGGGGCCATCAGCCCCAGCATTTT.

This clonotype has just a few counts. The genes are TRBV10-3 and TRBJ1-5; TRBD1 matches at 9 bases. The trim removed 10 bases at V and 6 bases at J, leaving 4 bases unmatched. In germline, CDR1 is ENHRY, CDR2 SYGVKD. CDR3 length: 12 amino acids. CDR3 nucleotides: TGTGCCAGCGGGGACAGGGCTCAGCCCCAGCATTTT. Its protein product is CASGDRAQPQHF.

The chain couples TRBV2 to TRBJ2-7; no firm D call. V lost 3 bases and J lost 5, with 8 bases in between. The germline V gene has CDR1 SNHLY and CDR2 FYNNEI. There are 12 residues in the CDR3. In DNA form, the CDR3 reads TGTGCCAGCAGTGAGAGTCCCGACGAGCAGTACTTC. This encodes CASSESPDEQYF.

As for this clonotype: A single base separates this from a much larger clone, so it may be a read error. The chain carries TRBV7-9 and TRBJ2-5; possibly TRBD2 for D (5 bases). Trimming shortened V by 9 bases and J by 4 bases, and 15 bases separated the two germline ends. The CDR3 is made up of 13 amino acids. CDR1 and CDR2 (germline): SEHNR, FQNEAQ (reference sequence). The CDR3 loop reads CASLQRARETQYF. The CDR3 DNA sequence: TGTGCCAGTCTACAGAGGGCGCGAGAGACCCAGTACTTC.

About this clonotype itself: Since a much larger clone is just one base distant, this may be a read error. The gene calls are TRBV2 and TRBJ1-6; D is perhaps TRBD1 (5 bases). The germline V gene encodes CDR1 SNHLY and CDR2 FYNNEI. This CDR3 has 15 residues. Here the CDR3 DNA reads TGTGCCATCAGTGAAAGGGACGCCGATAATTCACCCCTCCACTTT. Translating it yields CAISERDADNSPLHF.

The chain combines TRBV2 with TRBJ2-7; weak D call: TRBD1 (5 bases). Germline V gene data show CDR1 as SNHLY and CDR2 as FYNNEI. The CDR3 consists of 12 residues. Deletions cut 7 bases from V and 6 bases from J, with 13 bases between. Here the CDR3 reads CASTTFRGEQYF. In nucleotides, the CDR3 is TGTGCCAGCACCACCTTTAGGGGCGAGCAGTACTTC.

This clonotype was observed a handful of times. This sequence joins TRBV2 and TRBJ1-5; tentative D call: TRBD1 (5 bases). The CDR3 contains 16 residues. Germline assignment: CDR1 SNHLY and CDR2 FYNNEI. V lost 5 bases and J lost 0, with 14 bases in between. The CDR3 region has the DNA TGTGCCAGCAGTTCTCTCCAGACAGTTAGCAATCAGCCCCAGCATTTT. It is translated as CASSSLQTVSNQPQHF.